These T cell receptor beta chains were read from a single sample in a study of OX40 agonist ivuxolimab in advanced cancers. Here immunoSEQ multiplex PCR was the method, and the copy in TCRdb shows in-frame clones only, minus some. The sample includes about 73,000 clones, approximately 92% of them seen just once. Specimen: CD4+ or CD8+ T cells sorted from blood, collected in a trial of the OX40 agonist ivuxolimab. These receptors all come from an adult with an advanced solid tumor such as melanoma, head and neck, liver or kidney cancer. Each CDR3 is given with its conserved first and last residue. The D gene is left open where the match is weak. Only some rows state a clone size, as once, few, many or a class for expanded clones.

D gene,J gene,clone size,V gene,CDR3 DNA,CDR3 protein
NA,TRBJ2-7,NA,TRBV27,TGTGCCAGCAGTTTCGCTTCCGCCAGCCCCTACGAGCAGTACTTC,CASSFASASPYEQYF
NA,TRBJ2-3,NA,TRBV27,TGTGCCAGCGCCTGGGGTCGGCTGTCCACAGATACGCAGTATTTT,CASAWGRLSTDTQYF
NA,TRBJ1-3,NA,TRBV7-2,TGTGCCAGCAGCATCCAGAGCTCTGGAAACACCATATATTTT,CASSIQSSGNTIYF
TRBD2,TRBJ2-7,NA,TRBV6-5,TGTGCCAGCAGGCGAGGGGCAGCGGGAAATGGCGAGCAGTACTTC,CASRRGAAGNGEQYF
TRBD2,TRBJ2-2,NA,TRBV10-3,TGTGCCATCAGTATAGCGGGGGGTACCGGGGAGCTGTTTTTT,CAISIAGGTGELFF
NA,TRBJ2-6,NA,TRBV4-1,TGCGCCAGCAGCCAACCCCCGGGTTTAACCGTAAAGTCTGGGGCCAACGTCCTGACTTTC,CASSQPPGLTVKSGANVLTF
NA,TRBJ2-2,NA,TRBV30,TGTGCCTGGAGAAACAGGGAAGGGACCGGGGAGCTGTTTTTT,CAWRNREGTGELFF
NA,TRBJ2-1,NA,TRBV7-6,TGTGCCAGCAGCCCGACTAGGGCTTACAATGAGCAGTTCTTC,CASSPTRAYNEQFF
TRBD1,TRBJ2-6,NA,TRBV30,TGTGCCTGGAGTTCAACAGGGGCTGGGGCCAACGTCCTGACTTTC,CAWSSTGAGANVLTF
TRBD1,TRBJ1-4,few,TRBV13,TGTGCCAGCAGCCCAAAGGGACAGGGTATCGGGGAAAAACTGTTTTTT,CASSPKGQGIGEKLFF
TRBD2,TRBJ2-7,NA,TRBV7-3,TGTGCCAGCAGCTTATTAGCGGGAACTGGGTACGAGCAGTACTTC,CASSLLAGTGYEQYF
NA,TRBJ1-2,NA,TRBV27,TGTGCCAGCAGTCTACAGGGCGACTATGGCTACACCTTC,CASSLQGDYGYTF
NA,TRBJ2-1,NA,TRBV5-1,TGCGCCAGCAGCTTGGCCAGGAGGGCCAACAATGAGCAGTTCTTC,CASSLARRANNEQFF
NA,TRBJ2-5,NA,TRBV4-2,TGTGCCAGCAGCCAAGAGTTAGGGGGGGGAGGAGAGACCCAGTACTTC,CASSQELGGGGETQYF
TRBD1,TRBJ2-2,NA,TRBV4-3,TGCGCCAGCAGCCAAGATCAAAGGCGGCGTACGACAGGGTTTAACGGAGGGGAGCTGTTTTTT,CASSQDQRRRTTGFNGGELFF
NA,TRBJ2-7,once,TRBV6-5,TGTGCCAGCAGTTACTCGACGGGGTTTCCCTACGAGCAGTACTTC,CASSYSTGFPYEQYF
TRBD2,TRBJ2-3,NA,TRBV5-1,TGCGCCAGCAGCTTGGTGGGACTAAACACAGATACGCAGTATTTT,CASSLVGLNTDTQYF
TRBD1,TRBJ2-3,NA,TRBV27,TGTGCCAGCAGTTTGAACAGGGGGCGCGCAGATACGCAGTATTTT,CASSLNRGRADTQYF
NA,TRBJ1-2,NA,TRBV20-1,TGCAGGGACGGGACCTGGGGCTACACCTTC,CRDGTWGYTF
TRBD2,TRBJ2-7,NA,TRBV10-1,TGCGCCAGCAGCCGCGGACTAGCTGAACCGTCCTACGAGCAGTACTTC,CASSRGLAEPSYEQYF
NA,TRBJ2-7,NA,TRBV27,TGTGCCAGCAGTTTGAAGTGGAACTACGAGCAGTACTTC,CASSLKWNYEQYF
NA,TRBJ1-5,NA,TRBV4-1,TGCGCCAGCAGCCTCGGCCTGGGCGGCAATCAGCCCCAGCATTTT,CASSLGLGGNQPQHF
TRBD2,TRBJ2-7,few,TRBV28,TGTGCCAGCACCACCCTAGCGGGAGGGCCCAACGAGCAGTACTTC,CASTTLAGGPNEQYF
NA,TRBJ2-3,NA,TRBV11-3,TGTGCCAGCAGCCCAGATGTCAGCACAGATACGCAGTATTTT,CASSPDVSTDTQYF
TRBD2,TRBJ2-7,NA,TRBV9,TGTGCCAGCAGCGTCACTCAAGCGGGAGGTTACGACGAGCAGTACTTC,CASSVTQAGGYDEQYF
NA,TRBJ1-4,NA,TRBV6-5,TGTGCCAGCGGGGTGTTGGCTAATGAAAAACTGTTTTTT,CASGVLANEKLFF
NA,TRBJ1-1,NA,TRBV19,TGTGCCAGTCAGGCCGGGACGGATATGAACACTGAAGCTTTCTTT,CASQAGTDMNTEAFF
TRBD2,TRBJ2-1,NA,TRBV28,TGTGCCAGCAGCCCCGGGGGGGCGGGAAATGAGCAGTTCTTC,CASSPGGAGNEQFF
NA,TRBJ2-7,once,TRBV30,TGTGCCTGGAGTGCAAACATCGGCAAAGACGAGCAGTACTTC,CAWSANIGKDEQYF
NA,TRBJ1-3,NA,TRBV6-6,TGTGCCAGCAGAGGGGGATCTGGAAACACCATATATTTT,CASRGGSGNTIYF
NA,TRBJ2-1,NA,TRBV5-6,TGTGCCAGCAGTCGGGAATCTGGGCAGTTCTTC,CASSRESGQFF
TRBD2,TRBJ2-2,few,TRBV7-3,TGTGCCAGCAGCTTTGGCGGGAGGGGTACCGGGGAGCTGTTTTTT,CASSFGGRGTGELFF
TRBD2,TRBJ2-7,NA,TRBV9,TGTGCCAGCAGCCCCCGCAGCGGGAGCGACGAGCAGTACTTC,CASSPRSGSDEQYF
TRBD1,TRBJ2-7,NA,TRBV15,TGTGCCACCGGGACAGGGGGCTTCGGAGAGCAGTACTTC,CATGTGGFGEQYF
NA,TRBJ2-1,NA,TRBV5-4,TGTGCCAGCAGCACCACAGCGGGTGCCTACAATGAGCAGTTCTTC,CASSTTAGAYNEQFF
NA,TRBJ2-7,NA,TRBV7-8,TGTGCCAGCAGCTTAGACCCGAGCTCCTACGAGCAGTACTTC,CASSLDPSSYEQYF
TRBD2,TRBJ2-5,NA,TRBV2,TGTGCCAGCAGCCCGACTAGCGGGATAACCCAGTACTTC,CASSPTSGITQYF
NA,TRBJ2-5,NA,TRBV4-2,TGTGCCAGCAGCCAAGATCAAGGTCCCGAGGGGGAAGAGACCCAGTACTTC,CASSQDQGPEGEETQYF
NA,TRBJ1-5,NA,TRBV2,TGTGCCAGCAGTGTAAACCAAGCAAATAGCAATCAGCCCCAGCATTTT,CASSVNQANSNQPQHF
NA,TRBJ2-1,few,TRBV28,TGTGCCAGCAGTTCCTACAGGGATTTCGATGAGCAGTTCTTC,CASSSYRDFDEQFF
TRBD2,TRBJ2-7,NA,TRBV30,TGTGCCTGGAATGATAGCGGGAGGGCCCACGAGCAGTACTTC,CAWNDSGRAHEQYF
NA,TRBJ2-2,NA,TRBV7-9,TGTGCCAGCAGCCCAGCCACTTCCTACACCGGGGAGCTGTTTTTT,CASSPATSYTGELFF
NA,TRBJ1-5,medium-sized,TRBV18,TGTGCCAGCTCACCTAGCCAGAATCAGCCCCAGCATTTT,CASSPSQNQPQHF
NA,TRBJ2-3,NA,TRBV7-2,TGTGCCAGCAGCTCTTGGGGGGCGCGGGAGCTCGGCACAGATACGCAGTATTTT,CASSSWGARELGTDTQYF
TRBD2,TRBJ2-3,once,TRBV7-3,TGTGCCAGCAGCTTAAGCCCCAGCGGGAGGGCAGATACGCAGTATTTT,CASSLSPSGRADTQYF
NA,TRBJ1-3,NA,TRBV6-1,TGTGCCAGCAATATGGGGGCTGGAAACACCATATATTTT,CASNMGAGNTIYF
NA,TRBJ2-1,few,TRBV9,TGTGCCAGCAGCGTAGAGACCTACAATGAGCAGTTCTTC,CASSVETYNEQFF
NA,TRBJ2-1,NA,TRBV9,TGTGCCAGCAGCGAGGGACCCGAAGACAATGAGCAGTTCTTC,CASSEGPEDNEQFF
TRBD2,TRBJ2-2,NA,TRBV11-3,TGTGCCAGCAGCCTTCTAGCGGTCTCCGGGGAGCTGTTTTTT,CASSLLAVSGELFF
NA,TRBJ1-2,NA,TRBV30,TGTGCCTGGAGTGTTTTAAGGGCGGGCTATGGCTACACCTTC,CAWSVLRAGYGYTF
NA,TRBJ1-2,NA,TRBV20-1,TGCAGCACCAAAGAGAACTATGGCTACACCTTC,CSTKENYGYTF
TRBD2,TRBJ2-2,NA,TRBV19,TGTGCCAGTAGTTTACGGGAGGGCCGCACCGGGGAGCTGTTTTTT,CASSLREGRTGELFF
NA,TRBJ2-1,NA,TRBV19,TGTGCCAGCAAGCGGTTGGGGTATGAGCAGTTCTTC,CASKRLGYEQFF
NA,TRBJ2-3,NA,TRBV11-2,TGTGCCAGCAGCCCGAGCACAGATACGCAGTATTTT,CASSPSTDTQYF
NA,TRBJ1-5,NA,TRBV10-3,TGTGCCATCAGTGAGTCGTGGGGCGATCAGCCCCAGCATTTT,CAISESWGDQPQHF
NA,TRBJ2-7,NA,TRBV6-1,TGTGCCAGCGCCCGCGGAGAAGCCTACGAGCAGTACTTC,CASARGEAYEQYF
TRBD2,TRBJ2-7,NA,TRBV6-4,TGTGCCAGCGAGACCGGGCGGGAGCGTCCCTACGAGCAGTACTTC,CASETGRERPYEQYF